Listed here are 19 T cell receptor beta chains from one sample, sequenced in a study of blood T cell repertoires in COVID-19. Generated by immunoSEQ multiplex PCR, the TCRdb table keeps only in-frame clones and is missing some. Of a few hundred thousand clones in the sample, more than 85% were seen once. The sample comprised peripheral blood. These receptors all stem from a man in his thirties or forties with acute or convalescent COVID-19.

In its sample, this clone was seen once. This rearrangement joins TRBV3-1 (or the pseudogene TRBV3-2) to TRBJ2-3; D may be TRBD2 (5 bases). CDR1 LGHDT and CDR2 YNNKEL come from the germline V gene (reference sequence). V shed 4 bases and J shed 7 bases, with 12 bases lying between them. The CDR3 runs to 13 residues. The CDR3 DNA follows: TGTGCCAGCAGCCCGACCGGACTTTATACGCAGTATTTT. Its protein is CASSPTGLYTQYF.

The CDR3: CASSARLDYNEQFF. The CDR3, as DNA: TGTGCCAGCTCAGCTCGACTAGACTACAATGAGCAGTTCTTC. The V and J genes are TRBV18 and TRBJ2-1; possibly TRBD2 for D (6 bases). Germline CDR1 is KGHSH and CDR2 is LQKENI. V was trimmed by 5 bases and J by 3 bases, leaving 11 bases between them. This CDR3 is 14 amino acids long.

The gene calls are TRBV5-1 and TRBJ1-5, with a possible D match to TRBD1 (6 bases). The V gene's germline CDR1 is SGHRS and CDR2 YFSETQ. V was pared by 0 bases and J by 3 bases, with 7 bases between. The CDR3 is made up of 14 amino acids. This CDR3 reads CASSLEGDNQPQHF. As DNA, the CDR3 is TGCGCCAGCAGCTTGGAGGGGGACAATCAGCCCCAGCATTTT.

The chain uses TRBV19 and TRBJ2-6; 10 bases map to TRBD1. Germline CDR1 is LNHDA and CDR2 is SQIVND (reference sequence). V gave up 6 bases and J gave up 3 bases; unmatched junction bases: 8. The CDR3 is 17 amino acids. The CDR3: CASSVRDRGVGANVLTF. CDR3 nucleotides: TGTGCCAGTAGCGTCCGGGACAGGGGTGTTGGGGCCAACGTCCTGACTTTC.

This chain uses TRBV7-9 with TRBJ1-3; D is unclear. The germline gives CDR1 SEHNR, CDR2 FQNEAQ (reference sequence). This CDR3 spans 17 amino acids. V lost 1 base and J lost 0, with 13 bases in between. CDR3 coding DNA: TGTGCCAGCAGCTTAGGTGGCAGGTTGAACTCTGGAAACACCATATATTTT. It yields the protein CASSLGGRLNSGNTIYF.

The V call is TRBV9, the J call TRBJ2-3; TRBD2 matches 16 bases. The CDR3 runs to 17 residues. In germline, CDR1 is SGDLS, CDR2 YYNGEE. J lost 4 bases, V lost 3 bases, and 5 bases had no gene match. CDR3 sequence: CASSAPGLAGGPDTQYF. The CDR3 bases are TGTGCCAGCAGCGCTCCGGGACTAGCGGGGGGGCCAGATACGCAGTATTTT.

The J gene is TRBJ1-2, the V gene TRBV30; D is undetermined. From germline, CDR1 is GTSNPN and CDR2 SVGIG (reference sequence). CDR3 size: 12 residues. V was pared by 2 bases and J by 8 bases, with 12 bases between. The CDR3 reads CAWSWGGRGYTF. CDR3 bases: TGTGCCTGGAGTTGGGGAGGACGCGGCTACACCTTC.

The CDR3 is CAWNVGGREQYF. CDR3 nucleotides: TGTGCCTGGAACGTCGGGGGGCGAGAGCAGTACTTC. The rearrangement links TRBV30 to TRBJ2-7, with D perhaps matching TRBD2 (7 bases). The CDR3 spans 12 residues. V lost 4 bases and J lost 7, with 14 bases in between. The V gene's germline CDR1 is GTSNPN and CDR2 SVGIG (reference sequence).

This clone showed up just a few times. This chain links TRBV7-9 with TRBJ1-5; TRBD1 might be the D (5 bases). Germline V gene data show CDR1 as SEHNR and CDR2 as FQNEAQ (reference sequence). The ends were cut back, 5 bases at V and 7 bases at J, with 15 bases in the middle. The CDR3 runs to 14 residues. This chain's CDR3 is CASSTGGKGQPQHF. The DNA of the CDR3 is TGTGCCAGCAGCACCGGGGGTAAAGGGCAGCCCCAGCATTTT.

The chain recombines TRBV19 with TRBJ1-1; D unclear. Trimming took off 5 bases at V and 0 bases at J, with 7 bases between the two ends. Looked up from germline, CDR1 is LNHDA and CDR2 is SQIVND (reference sequence). This CDR3 spans 13 amino acids. The CDR3 region has the DNA TGTGCCAGTAGTGTTACAGTGAACACTGAAGCTTTCTTT. Translating gives CASSVTVNTEAFF.

This clone was seen just once. The V gene is TRBV29-1, the J gene TRBJ1-2, with a weak D call TRBD1 (5 bases). The germline V gene has CDR1 SQVTM and CDR2 ANQGSEA. V was clipped by 1 base and J by 3 bases, with 9 bases between them. CDR3 size: 13 residues. The DNA for the CDR3 is TGCAGCGTTGAAGGGGGCAGGGACTATGGCTACACCTTC. Its protein is CSVEGGRDYGYTF.

The chain employs TRBV6-5 and TRBJ2-3; D gene unclear. V dropped 6 bases and J dropped 4 bases, with 17 bases sitting between them. The CDR3 runs 15 residues. From germline, CDR1 is MNHEY and CDR2 SVGAGI. The CDR3 loop is CASSPMITASDTQYF. CDR3 nucleotide sequence: TGTGCCAGCAGCCCCATGATAACAGCATCAGATACGCAGTATTTT.

The chain uses TRBV20-1 and TRBJ2-1; D is unclear. Trimming stripped 0 bases from V and 7 bases from J, with 4 bases between. This CDR3 comprises 11 residues. The germline CDR1 and CDR2 sequences are DFQATT and SNEGSKA (reference sequence). CDR3 sequence: CSARDINEQFF. In DNA form, the CDR3 reads TGCAGTGCTAGAGATATTAATGAGCAGTTCTTC.

The chain links TRBV29-1 to TRBJ2-3; 8 positions match TRBD2. Germline trimming cut 4 bases from V and 12 bases from J; bases unmatched to any gene: 3. The CDR3 extends over 10 amino acids. Germline CDR1 is SQVTM and CDR2 is ANQGSEA. The CDR3 nucleotides read TGCAGCGTTGTGAGCGGGGGCCAGTATTTT. Translation: CSVVSGGQYF.

V usage is TRBV27 and J usage is TRBJ2-7, with D perhaps TRBD2 (6 bases). The CDR3 length is 16 residues. The V and J ends lost 2 bases and 5 bases respectively, with 19 bases between them. Germline V gene data show CDR1 as MNHEY and CDR2 as SMNVEV (reference sequence). In DNA, the CDR3 is TGTGCCAGCAGTTTAGTCACCGGGACTGGAGGCCACGAGCAGTACTTC. The encoded protein is CASSLVTGTGGHEQYF.

This chain connects TRBV28 to TRBJ2-6; D is possibly TRBD1 (5 bases). The CDR3 contains 16 residues. V lost 2 bases, J lost 2 bases, and 10 bases lay in between. Germline CDR1 is MDHEN and CDR2 is SYDVKM. Here the CDR3 reads CASSLRQIPGANVLTF. The CDR3 DNA follows: TGTGCCAGCAGTTTAAGACAGATCCCTGGGGCCAACGTCCTGACTTTC.

Note on this clone: The junction departs from germline at one end; a sequencing error may be responsible. The chain is built from TRBV19 and TRBJ1-5, with 8 positions matching TRBD1. This CDR3 is built from 16 residues. CDR1 is LNHDA, CDR2 SQIVND, per germline (reference sequence). This CDR3 is CASSIGDRGGKQPQHF. The CDR3 bases are TGTGCCAGTAGTATAGGAGACAGGGGCGGCAAACAGCCCCAGCATTTT.

The gene calls are TRBV27 and TRBJ2-5; TRBD1 matches 7 bases. CDR1 and CDR2 from the germline V gene are MNHEY and SMNVEV (reference sequence). The V segment lost 8 bases and the J segment 5 bases; nucleotides outside the gene matches: 8. This CDR3 contains 13 residues. CDR3 loop: CASGRDRDETQYF. The CDR3 bases are TGTGCCAGCGGGCGAGACAGGGACGAGACCCAGTACTTC.

Points on this clone: One end of the junction fails to match germline, which may point to a read error. This CDR3 is CASSERRGYRDAQETQYF. CDR3 nucleotides: TGTGCTAGCAGCGAACGCCGAGGCTACAGGGACGCCCAAGAGACCCAGTACTTC. The V call is TRBV7-7, the J call TRBJ2-5; D is possibly TRBD1 (6 bases). The CDR3 extends over 18 amino acids. Germline CDR1 SSHAT, CDR2 FNYEAQ (reference sequence).